The present T cell receptor (beta chain) was sequenced within a study of blood T cell repertoires in COVID-19. Across the whole study: PBMCs, B-cell-depleted T cells, or T cells were the source of the cDNA or gDNA that made up the material.

CDR1 is DFQATT, CDR2 SNEGSKA, per germline (reference sequence). The CDR3 runs to 11 residues. V gave up 3 bases and J gave up 8 bases, with 8 bases separating them. In the study's own analysis: Reference gene primer amplification gave estimated nucleated cell counts. Profiling relied on immunoSEQ multiplex PCR, and the TCRdb table lists in-frame clones only, not all of them. That table is the source of V, J and clone size, and D and trimming were worked out from the DNA. The sample records roughly 140,000 clones, 87% being singletons. Donors were grouped by their self-reported clinical history. The sequenced sample consisted of PBMCs or T cells enriched from blood (not recorded which). This clonotype originated in a man aged 55 to 70 who had recovered from COVID-19. This chain uses TRBV20-1 with TRBJ2-1, with D perhaps matching TRBD2 (5 bases). The CDR3 sequence: CSARRAYEQFF. The CDR3 nucleotides are TGCAGTGCTAGGAGGGCCTATGAGCAGTTCTTC.